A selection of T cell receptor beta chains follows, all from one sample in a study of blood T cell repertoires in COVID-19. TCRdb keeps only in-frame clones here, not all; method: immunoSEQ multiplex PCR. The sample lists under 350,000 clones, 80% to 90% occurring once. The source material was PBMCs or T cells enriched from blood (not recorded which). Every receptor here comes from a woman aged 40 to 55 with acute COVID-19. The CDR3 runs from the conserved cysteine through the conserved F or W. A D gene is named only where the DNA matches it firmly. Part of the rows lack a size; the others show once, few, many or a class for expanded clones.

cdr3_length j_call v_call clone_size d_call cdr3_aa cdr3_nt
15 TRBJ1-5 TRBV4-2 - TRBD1 CASSQDDRGNQPQHF TGTGCCAGCAGCCAAGACGACAGGGGCAATCAGCCCCAGCATTTT
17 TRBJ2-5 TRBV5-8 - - CASSLGLQRRTQETQYF TGTGCCAGCAGCTTGGGCCTTCAAAGACGGACACAAGAGACCCAGTACTTC
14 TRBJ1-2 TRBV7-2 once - CASSQGRGEGGYTF TGTGCCAGCAGCCAGGGGAGGGGCGAGGGTGGCTACACCTTC
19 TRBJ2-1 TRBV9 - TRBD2 CASSVGPDPSLAGDNEQFF TGTGCCAGCAGCGTAGGCCCCGACCCTTCACTAGCGGGGGACAATGAGCAGTTCTTC
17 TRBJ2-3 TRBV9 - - CASSVRQGSSGTDTQYF TGTGCCAGCAGCGTACGTCAAGGGAGTAGCGGCACAGATACGCAGTATTTT
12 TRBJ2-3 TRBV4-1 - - CASSLPQDTQYF TGCGCCAGCAGCCTCCCTCAGGATACGCAGTATTTT
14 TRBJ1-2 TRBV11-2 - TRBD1 CASSLGTGPYGYTF TGTGCCAGCAGCTTAGGGACAGGGCCCTATGGCTACACCTTC
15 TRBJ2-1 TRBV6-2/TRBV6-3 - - CASSTRGAGNNEQFF TGTGCCAGCAGTACCCGGGGAGCCGGAAACAATGAGCAGTTCTTC
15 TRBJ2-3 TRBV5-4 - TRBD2 CASSFRSGSVDTQYF TGTGCCAGCAGCTTCAGGAGCGGGAGTGTGGATACGCAGTATTTT
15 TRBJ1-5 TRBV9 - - CASSVEGALNQPQHF TGTGCCAGCAGCGTAGAAGGGGCGCTCAATCAGCCCCAGCATTTT
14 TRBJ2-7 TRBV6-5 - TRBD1 CASSPVGQGVEQYF TGTGCCAGCAGCCCAGTCGGACAGGGCGTCGAGCAGTACTTC
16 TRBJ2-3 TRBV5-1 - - CASSLGGTHGADTQYF TGCGCCAGCAGCTTGGGCGGGACGCATGGTGCGGATACGCAGTATTTT
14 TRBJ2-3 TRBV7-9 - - CASSLQGDTDTQYF TGTGCCAGCAGCTTACAGGGCGACACAGATACGCAGTATTTT
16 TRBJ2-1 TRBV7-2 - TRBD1 CASSHVRVQGANEQFF TGTGCCAGCAGCCACGTCCGGGTACAGGGGGCAAATGAGCAGTTCTTC
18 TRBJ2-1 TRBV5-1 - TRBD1 CASSLGDRGTRRYNEQFF TGCGCCAGCAGCTTGGGGGACAGGGGGACCAGGAGATACAATGAGCAGTTCTTC
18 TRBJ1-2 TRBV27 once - CASSFTGRTTAFNYGYTF TGTGCCAGCAGTTTCACAGGGAGAACGACTGCATTTAACTATGGCTACACCTTC